One sample yielded the 22 T cell receptor beta chains listed below, sequenced in a study of T cell responses to AZD1222 COVID-19 vaccine. Assay: immunoSEQ multiplex PCR; the TCRdb copy retains only in-frame clones and omits some. The table records about 150,000 clones, 70% to 90% of them present only once. The specimen was peripheral blood, collected on day 0 of MenACWY control vaccination. The source of these receptors is an adult in good health.

The V gene is TRBV29-1, the J gene TRBJ2-1; 10 bases align to TRBD1. Losses at the gene ends were 7 bases for V and 9 bases for J; bases not matched to a gene: 9. The CDR3 is made up of 13 amino acids. Germline CDR1 is SQVTM and CDR2 is ANQGSEA. This CDR3 is CSGTQGQGPEQFF. CDR3 sequence (DNA): TGCAGCGGTACCCAGGGACAGGGGCCTGAGCAGTTCTTC.

J is TRBJ1-6 and V is TRBV9, with 8 nucleotides matching TRBD1. Trimming removed 4 bases from V and 7 bases from J; junction bases left unmatched: 7. The V gene's germline CDR1 is SGDLS and CDR2 YYNGEE. This CDR3 spans 15 amino acids. The CDR3 region has the DNA TGTGCCAGCAGCACAGGACAGGGAGGCAATTCACCCCTCCACTTT. This translates into CASSTGQGGNSPLHF.

This clone was seen a few times. The chain links TRBV7-2 to TRBJ1-2, with a weak D call TRBD1 (6 bases). Trimming left V 5 bases short and J 3 bases short, with 13 bases between. The CDR3 loop spans 14 amino acids. The germline V gene has CDR1 SGHTA and CDR2 FQGNSA. Written as DNA, the CDR3 is TGTGCCAGCAGCCCCGGTTGGACAGACTATGGCTACACCTTC. Residues: CASSPGWTDYGYTF.

This clone was observed a few times. V is TRBV28 and J is TRBJ1-2; TRBD1 agrees at 7 bases. Germline V CDR1 and CDR2: MDHEN, SYDVKM. The J segment lost 1 base and the V segment lost 7 bases, leaving 9 bases of the junction unmatched. This CDR3 contains 15 residues. Here the CDR3 reads CASTPRNRGNYGYTF. CDR3 DNA sequence: TGTGCCAGCACTCCCCGGAACAGGGGTAACTATGGCTACACCTTC.

The V call is TRBV11-3, the J call TRBJ2-1; 11 nucleotides match TRBD2. V trimming: 5 bases; J trimming: 5 bases; junction bases outside the gene matches: 5. The CDR3 runs to 15 residues. Germline CDR1 SGHNT, CDR2 YENEEA. In nucleotides, the CDR3 is TGTGCCAGCAGCAAACTAGCGGGGGCTCACAATGAGCAGTTCTTC. Its translation: CASSKLAGAHNEQFF.

The V call is TRBV11-2, the J call TRBJ1-1; 8 bases agree with TRBD1. The CDR3 consists of 18 residues. Trimming took 1 base from V and 5 from J; bases not matched to a gene: 15. Germline V gives CDR1 SGHAT, CDR2 FQNNGV. CDR3 amino acids: CASSLAKHWGRGQTEAFF. In nucleotides, the CDR3 is TGTGCCAGCAGCTTAGCTAAGCATTGGGGCAGGGGGCAAACTGAAGCTTTCTTT.

This clone was seen a single time. The CDR3 DNA is TGTGCCAGCAGTTCCAGGACTAGCGAATCCTACAATGAGCAGTTCTTC. Amino acid sequence: CASSSRTSESYNEQFF. The rearrangement joins TRBV27 to TRBJ2-1, with TRBD2 matching 9 bases. After removal of 4 bases from V and 1 base from J, the junction contained 5 bases not matched to a gene. The CDR3 length is 16 residues. Per germline, CDR1 MNHEY and CDR2 SMNVEV (reference sequence).

CDR3 DNA: TGTGCCAGCAAAGTAGCGGGAGGGGTCGGGTACGAGCAGTACTTC. The encoded protein is CASKVAGGVGYEQYF. The gene calls are TRBV6-5 and TRBJ2-7; TRBD2 aligns across 11 bases. V gave up 7 bases and J gave up 4 bases; unmatched junction bases: 9. Germline values: CDR1 MNHEY, CDR2 SVGAGI. The CDR3 spans 15 residues.

The chain is built from TRBV5-5 and TRBJ1-5; 7 bases map to TRBD1. The V and J ends lost 3 bases and 5 bases, in that order; junction bases with no gene match: 11. The length of the CDR3 is 16 residues. Germline V gene lookup returns CDR1 SGHKS and CDR2 YYEKEE (reference sequence). The CDR3 loop reads CASSSGLTGRYQPQHF. For the CDR3, the DNA is TGTGCCAGCAGCTCCGGACTGACAGGGAGGTATCAGCCCCAGCATTTT.

The rearrangement uses TRBV19 and TRBJ2-1; D is unclear. Trimming shortened V by 6 bases and J by 0 bases, and 9 bases separated the two germline ends. Germline-derived CDR1 and CDR2 are LNHDA and SQIVND (reference sequence). The length of the CDR3 is 14 residues. The CDR3 DNA reads TGTGCCAGTAGGGGTCGTAGCTCCTACAATGAGCAGTTCTTC. Protein: CASRGRSSYNEQFF.

V usage is TRBV6-5 and J usage is TRBJ1-2; a weak D match, TRBD1 (5 bases). The CDR3 length is 15 residues. V lost 2 bases to trimming and J lost 5 bases, with 15 bases between them. Germline V gives CDR1 MNHEY, CDR2 SVGAGI. The CDR3 protein is CASSYLGTQAYGYTF. CDR3 sequence (DNA): TGTGCCAGCAGTTACCTAGGGACCCAAGCTTATGGCTACACCTTC.

The V gene is TRBV18, the J gene TRBJ2-7; the D call may be TRBD1 or TRBD2 (6 bases each). V gave up 6 bases and J gave up 5 bases, with 23 bases separating them. Germline CDR1 and CDR2: KGHSH and LQKENI. This CDR3 has 16 residues. For the CDR3, the DNA is TGTGCCAGCTCTCAACTGCCGGTCGACAGGACTAACGAGCAGTACTTC. Its translation is CASSQLPVDRTNEQYF.

The gene calls are TRBV21-1 and TRBJ2-2; the table calls TRBD2, which could not be checked here. TRBV21-1 is labeled a pseudogene. This CDR3 region has 23 residues. The CDR3 bases are TGTGCCAGCAGCAAAGGGGGGGGTAAAACTAGCGACCCTTTATCGGGGAACACCGGGGAGCTGTTTTTT. Its translation: CASSKGGGKTSDPLSGNTGELFF.

The genes are TRBV3-1 (or the pseudogene TRBV3-2) and TRBJ2-2; D gene unclear. The germline V gene has CDR1 LGHDT and CDR2 YNNKEL (reference sequence). There are 14 residues in the CDR3. V was shortened by 1 base and J by 9 bases, with 12 bases between the two germline ends. The CDR3 sequence: CASSQVIGGRELFF. Here the CDR3 DNA reads TGTGCCAGCAGCCAAGTTATTGGTGGCAGGGAGCTGTTTTTT.

The V call is TRBV4-2, the J call TRBJ1-6; the match to TRBD1 covers 9 bases. Germline trimming cut 4 bases from V and 8 bases from J; bases unmatched to any gene: 9. The germline V gene has CDR1 LGHNA and CDR2 YNFKEQ. The CDR3 loop spans 16 amino acids. CDR3 protein: CASSLRQGVGDSPLHF. Here the CDR3 DNA reads TGTGCCAGCAGCCTAAGACAGGGGGTAGGGGATTCACCCCTCCACTTT.

The chain links TRBV7-8 to TRBJ2-2, with TRBD1 as a possible D gene (6 bases). Trimming pared 6 bases from V and 0 bases from J, leaving 11 bases between. Germline values: CDR1 SGHVS, CDR2 FQNEAQ. CDR3 size: 15 residues. CDR3 nucleotides: TGTGCCAGCAGGAAGGACAGAACGAACACCGGGGAGCTGTTTTTT. It translates to CASRKDRTNTGELFF.

The chain joins TRBV19 to TRBJ1-5; TRBD1 aligns across 11 bases. Germline assignment: CDR1 LNHDA and CDR2 SQIVND (reference sequence). V was pared by 4 bases and J by 0 bases, with 8 bases of the junction left unmatched. The CDR3 extends over 18 amino acids. The CDR3 sequence: CASSRRGQGAASNQPQHF. CDR3 nucleotides: TGTGCCAGTAGTAGACGCGGACAGGGGGCGGCTAGCAATCAGCCCCAGCATTTT.

In DNA form, the CDR3 reads TGTGCCAGCAGCCCGGGGCTCCGCGGCGACTATGGCTACACCTTC. Its translation: CASSPGLRGDYGYTF. This chain connects TRBV11-2 to TRBJ1-2; D perhaps matches TRBD1 (5 bases). V lost 5 bases and J 3 bases, leaving 16 bases between the germline ends. CDR1 is SGHAT and CDR2 is FQNNGV in the germline V gene. The CDR3 spans 15 residues.

The chain combines TRBV21-1 with TRBJ1-1; TRBD1 is the table's D call and was not checked against the DNA. TRBV21-1 is a pseudogene locus. The CDR3 totals 17 residues. The CDR3 DNA follows: TGTGCCAGCAGCTCGCTACACAGGGTACCCATGAACACTGAAGCTTTCTTT. As protein: CASSSLHRVPMNTEAFF.

The gene calls are TRBV7-3 and TRBJ2-3; D gene ambiguous. This CDR3 is built from 17 residues. The germline V and J ends were trimmed by 1 base and 4 bases, with 18 bases remaining between them. Germline assignment: CDR1 SGHTA and CDR2 FQGTGA. CDR3 sequence reads: CASSLKDPYPGADTQYF. In nucleotides, the CDR3 is TGTGCCAGCAGCTTAAAGGACCCGTACCCCGGCGCAGATACGCAGTATTTT. The full variable domain, rest sourced from reference TRBV7-3 and TRBJ2-3, is GAGVSQTPSNKVTEKGKYVELRCDPISGHTALYWYRQSLGQGPEFLIYFQGTGAADDSGLPNDRFFAVRPEGSVSTLKIQRTERGDSAVYLCASSLKDPYPGADTQYFGPGTRLTVL.

The sample holds a few counts of this clone. CDR3 region: CASATGGYGYTF. The CDR3 DNA follows: TGTGCCAGCGCGACAGGGGGCTATGGCTACACCTTC. This chain connects TRBV2 to TRBJ1-2; TRBD1 matches at 9 bases. The CDR3 spans 12 residues. V was pared by 8 bases and J by 4 bases, with 2 bases of the junction left unmatched. Germline-derived CDR1 and CDR2 are SNHLY and FYNNEI.

This sequence joins TRBV7-9 and TRBJ1-2, with TRBD1 as a possible D gene (5 bases). This CDR3 spans 17 amino acids. V lost 1 base, J lost 4 bases, and 19 bases lay in between. In germline, CDR1 is SEHNR, CDR2 FQNEAQ (reference sequence). DNA for the CDR3: TGTGCCAGCAGCTTAGGCTCGGCCAGGGCGATTACCTATGGCTACACCTTC. Its protein product is CASSLGSARAITYGYTF.